This is a list of T cell receptor beta chains from one sample in a study of Ad26.COV2.S vaccination and SARS-CoV-2 variants. The protocol was immunoSEQ multiplex PCR, while the TCRdb copy is restricted to in-frame clones and leaves out a portion. The repertoire holds roughly 350,000 clones, with roughly 91% as singletons. The input for sequencing was peripheral blood, taken in a trial of Ad26.COV2.S vaccine versus placebo. These receptors were collected from a person between 18 and 65 years old who received the Ad26.COV2.S COVID-19 vaccine or a placebo. The CDR3 runs from the conserved cysteine through the conserved F or W. D genes are given only for firm matches. Rows give clone size only sometimes, using once, few, many, or a class for an expanded clone.

cdr3_aa: CASSPSGPSGNTIYF; cdr3_nt: TGTGCCAGCTCACCCTCAGGGCCTTCTGGAAACACCATATATTTT; v_call: TRBV18; clone_size: -; d_call: -; j_call: TRBJ1-3
cdr3_aa: CAFGQSATNEKLFF; cdr3_nt: TGTGCCTTCGGACAGAGTGCAACTAATGAAAAACTGTTTTTT; v_call: TRBV30; clone_size: -; d_call: -; j_call: TRBJ1-4
cdr3_aa: CATSRGQGWTGNTIYF; cdr3_nt: TGTGCCACCAGCAGAGGACAGGGCTGGACGGGAAACACCATATATTTT; v_call: TRBV15; clone_size: -; d_call: TRBD1; j_call: TRBJ1-3
cdr3_aa: CASSLGWRDNEKLFF; cdr3_nt: TGCGCCAGCAGCCTCGGTTGGAGGGATAATGAAAAACTGTTTTTT; v_call: TRBV4-1; clone_size: -; d_call: -; j_call: TRBJ1-4
cdr3_aa: CATSRDRLNEQFF; cdr3_nt: TGTGCCACCAGCAGAGATCGGTTAAATGAGCAGTTCTTC; v_call: TRBV15; clone_size: -; d_call: -; j_call: TRBJ2-1
cdr3_aa: CASSYGDRMNTEAFF; cdr3_nt: TGTGCCAGCAGTTACGGGGACAGGATGAACACTGAAGCTTTCTTT; v_call: TRBV6-2/TRBV6-3; clone_size: once; d_call: TRBD1; j_call: TRBJ1-1
cdr3_aa: CASSQDPTPSTNEKLFF; cdr3_nt: TGTGCCAGCAGCCAAGATCCGACCCCCTCAACTAATGAAAAACTGTTTTTT; v_call: TRBV4-2; clone_size: once; d_call: -; j_call: TRBJ1-4
cdr3_aa: CASSFRDSILVYGYTF; cdr3_nt: TGTGCCAGCAGCTTCCGGGACTCGATTCTCGTCTATGGCTACACCTTC; v_call: TRBV7-9; clone_size: -; d_call: -; j_call: TRBJ1-2
cdr3_aa: CASSIETDRYNSPLHF; cdr3_nt: TGCGCCAGCAGCATAGAGACCGATCGCTATAATTCACCCCTCCACTTT; v_call: TRBV5-1; clone_size: -; d_call: -; j_call: TRBJ1-6
cdr3_aa: CASSLGIGTDTQYF; cdr3_nt: TGCGCCAGCAGCTTGGGGATAGGCACAGATACGCAGTATTTT; v_call: TRBV5-1; clone_size: -; d_call: -; j_call: TRBJ2-3
cdr3_aa: CASSYSPVTNYGYTF; cdr3_nt: TGTGCCAGCAGTTACTCCCCCGTTACTAACTATGGCTACACCTTC; v_call: TRBV6-5; clone_size: few; d_call: -; j_call: TRBJ1-2
cdr3_aa: CASSPRTGTGGTEAFF; cdr3_nt: TGTGCCAGCTCACCACGTACCGGGACAGGGGGCACTGAAGCTTTCTTT; v_call: TRBV18; clone_size: -; d_call: TRBD1; j_call: TRBJ1-1
cdr3_aa: CASSLETAGNTIYF; cdr3_nt: TGTGCCAGCAGCTTAGAGACGGCGGGAAACACCATATATTTT; v_call: TRBV13; clone_size: -; d_call: -; j_call: TRBJ1-3
cdr3_aa: CASSEGLARYRSYNEQFF; cdr3_nt: TGCGCCAGCAGCGAGGGACTAGCGAGGTATCGATCCTACAATGAGCAGTTCTTC; v_call: TRBV5-1; clone_size: -; d_call: TRBD2; j_call: TRBJ2-1
cdr3_aa: CATSKSYEQYF; cdr3_nt: TGTGCCACCAGCAAGTCCTACGAGCAGTACTTC; v_call: TRBV15; clone_size: -; d_call: -; j_call: TRBJ2-7
cdr3_aa: CASSLLRGSWADTQYF; cdr3_nt: TGTGCCAGCAGTTTACTTCGGGGGTCGTGGGCAGATACGCAGTATTTT; v_call: TRBV27; clone_size: -; d_call: -; j_call: TRBJ2-3
cdr3_aa: CASTHTTYEQYF; cdr3_nt: TGTGCCAGCACACATACTACCTACGAGCAGTACTTC; v_call: TRBV6-5; clone_size: -; d_call: -; j_call: TRBJ2-7
cdr3_aa: CASSFTTLTNEKLFF; cdr3_nt: TGTGCCAGCAGCTTCACCACCCTGACTAATGAAAAACTGTTTTTT; v_call: TRBV7-8; clone_size: -; d_call: -; j_call: TRBJ1-4
cdr3_aa: CASSPGTSSDYGYTF; cdr3_nt: TGTGCCAGTAGTCCCGGGACATCCTCCGACTATGGCTACACCTTC; v_call: TRBV19; clone_size: -; d_call: -; j_call: TRBJ1-2
cdr3_aa: CASSLGARGPYNEQFF; cdr3_nt: TGCGCCAGCAGCTTGGGGGCCAGAGGACCCTACAATGAGCAGTTCTTC; v_call: TRBV5-1; clone_size: -; d_call: -; j_call: TRBJ2-1
cdr3_aa: CASSVSGGSNTGELFF; cdr3_nt: TGTGCCAGCAGCGTCTCGGGGGGATCGAACACCGGGGAGCTGTTTTTT; v_call: TRBV9; clone_size: -; d_call: TRBD2; j_call: TRBJ2-2
cdr3_aa: CASSIRPGETQYF; cdr3_nt: TGTGCCAGTAGTATACGGCCCGGGGAGACCCAGTACTTC; v_call: TRBV19; clone_size: -; d_call: -; j_call: TRBJ2-5
cdr3_aa: CASSHNPGRTEETQYF; cdr3_nt: TGTGCCAGCAGCCATAACCCGGGACGAACCGAAGAGACCCAGTACTTC; v_call: TRBV3-1/TRBV3-2; clone_size: -; d_call: -; j_call: TRBJ2-5
cdr3_aa: CAWSKGTQPQHF; cdr3_nt: TGTGCCTGGAGCAAAGGGACTCAGCCCCAGCATTTT; v_call: TRBV30; clone_size: few; d_call: -; j_call: TRBJ1-5
cdr3_aa: CASRGTPLGYGYTF; cdr3_nt: TGTGCCAGTAGAGGGACACCATTGGGATATGGCTACACCTTC; v_call: TRBV19; clone_size: once; d_call: -; j_call: TRBJ1-2
cdr3_aa: CASSEGTGPGNTIYF; cdr3_nt: TGTGCCAGCAGTGAGGGGACAGGGCCTGGAAACACCATATATTTT; v_call: TRBV2; clone_size: -; d_call: TRBD1; j_call: TRBJ1-3
cdr3_aa: CASSLNRGLNYGYTF; cdr3_nt: TGTGCCAGCAGCCTAAACCGGGGCCTCAACTATGGCTACACCTTC; v_call: TRBV27; clone_size: once; d_call: -; j_call: TRBJ1-2
cdr3_aa: CASSIDQWTGRTQETQYF; cdr3_nt: TGTGCCAGTAGTATAGATCAATGGACAGGGAGAACCCAAGAGACCCAGTACTTC; v_call: TRBV19; clone_size: -; d_call: TRBD1; j_call: TRBJ2-5
cdr3_aa: CASSLLGGIGEKLFF; cdr3_nt: TGTGCCAGCAGCCTCCTTGGGGGCATAGGTGAAAAACTGTTTTTT; v_call: TRBV7-8; clone_size: -; d_call: -; j_call: TRBJ1-4
cdr3_aa: CASLAGTNEKLFF; cdr3_nt: TGTGCCAGTCTAGCGGGGACTAATGAAAAACTGTTTTTT; v_call: TRBV19; clone_size: -; d_call: -; j_call: TRBJ1-4
cdr3_aa: CASSSLGLAGGPQETQYF; cdr3_nt: TGTGCCAGCAGTTCTCTGGGACTAGCGGGGGGGCCTCAAGAGACCCAGTACTTC; v_call: TRBV2; clone_size: -; d_call: TRBD2; j_call: TRBJ2-5
cdr3_aa: CASSQVSQGHEQYF; cdr3_nt: TGTGCCAGCAGCCAAGTGTCACAGGGCCACGAGCAGTACTTC; v_call: TRBV4-2; clone_size: few; d_call: -; j_call: TRBJ2-7
cdr3_aa: CASSLGVGEYASYEQYF; cdr3_nt: TGTGCCAGCAGCTTAGGGGTAGGGGAATATGCATCCTACGAGCAGTACTTC; v_call: TRBV7-6; clone_size: -; d_call: -; j_call: TRBJ2-7
cdr3_aa: CASSRNTGELFF; cdr3_nt: TGTGCCAGCAGTAGGAACACCGGGGAGCTGTTTTTT; v_call: TRBV2; clone_size: -; d_call: -; j_call: TRBJ2-2
cdr3_aa: CAWSPRNQETQYF; cdr3_nt: TGTGCCTGGAGTCCCCGGAACCAAGAGACCCAGTACTTC; v_call: TRBV30; clone_size: -; d_call: -; j_call: TRBJ2-5
cdr3_aa: CASSRQPGQGAGNTIYF; cdr3_nt: TGTGCCAGCTCACGACAGCCGGGACAGGGGGCTGGAAACACCATATATTTT; v_call: TRBV18; clone_size: -; d_call: TRBD1; j_call: TRBJ1-3
cdr3_aa: CASSAQRGAGGEKLFF; cdr3_nt: TGTGCCAGCAGCGCCCAACGAGGAGCCGGGGGGGAAAAACTGTTTTTT; v_call: TRBV9; clone_size: -; d_call: -; j_call: TRBJ1-4
cdr3_aa: CASSPPRGGTEAFF; cdr3_nt: TGCGCCAGCAGCCCTCCCAGGGGGGGCACTGAAGCTTTCTTT; v_call: TRBV5-1; clone_size: -; d_call: TRBD1; j_call: TRBJ1-1
cdr3_aa: CASSSSSGGWVKETQYF; cdr3_nt: TGTGCCAGCAGCTCCTCGAGCGGGGGTTGGGTAAAGGAGACCCAGTACTTC; v_call: TRBV7-2; clone_size: -; d_call: TRBD2; j_call: TRBJ2-5
cdr3_aa: CASSYSIGTYYGYTF; cdr3_nt: TGTGCCAGCAGTTACTCGATCGGGACTTACTATGGCTACACCTTC; v_call: TRBV6-5; clone_size: -; d_call: -; j_call: TRBJ1-2
cdr3_aa: CAWSKSYEQYF; cdr3_nt: TGTGCCTGGAGTAAGTCCTACGAGCAGTACTTC; v_call: TRBV30; clone_size: few; d_call: -; j_call: TRBJ2-7
cdr3_aa: CATSDSGHRNEQFF; cdr3_nt: TGTGCCACCAGTGATTCGGGCCACCGCAATGAGCAGTTCTTC; v_call: TRBV24-1; clone_size: -; d_call: -; j_call: TRBJ2-1
cdr3_aa: CASSPGKSGFGEQYF; cdr3_nt: TGTGCCAGCAGCCCAGGGAAAAGTGGGTTCGGCGAGCAGTACTTC; v_call: TRBV7-3; clone_size: -; d_call: -; j_call: TRBJ2-7
cdr3_aa: CASSPQGASLAGELFF; cdr3_nt: TGTGCCAGCAGCCCCCAGGGGGCTAGTTTGGCCGGGGAGCTGTTTTTT; v_call: TRBV11-2; clone_size: -; d_call: TRBD1; j_call: TRBJ2-2
cdr3_aa: CASSQDPRTSSYNEQFF; cdr3_nt: TGTGCCAGCAGCCAAGACCCCCGGACCAGCTCCTACAATGAGCAGTTCTTC; v_call: TRBV3-1/TRBV3-2; clone_size: -; d_call: -; j_call: TRBJ2-1
cdr3_aa: CASSPTGVSTDTQYF; cdr3_nt: TGTGCTAGCAGCCCCACAGGGGTTAGCACAGATACGCAGTATTTT; v_call: TRBV7-7; clone_size: -; d_call: TRBD1; j_call: TRBJ2-3
cdr3_aa: CAWSLGQGRDQPQHF; cdr3_nt: TGTGCCTGGAGCCTGGGACAGGGGAGGGATCAGCCCCAGCATTTT; v_call: TRBV30; clone_size: -; d_call: TRBD1; j_call: TRBJ1-5
cdr3_aa: CATSESTRPKANYGYTF; cdr3_nt: TGTGCCACCAGTGAGTCGACACGGCCAAAGGCTAACTATGGCTACACCTTC; v_call: TRBV24-1; clone_size: few; d_call: -; j_call: TRBJ1-2
cdr3_aa: CASRSPREGTEAFF; cdr3_nt: TGTGCCAGCAGAAGCCCCAGGGAGGGCACTGAAGCTTTCTTT; v_call: TRBV6-5; clone_size: -; d_call: -; j_call: TRBJ1-1
cdr3_aa: CASSPMAAGEQYF; cdr3_nt: TGTGCCAGCAGCCCTATGGCGGCAGGGGAGCAGTACTTC; v_call: TRBV11-3; clone_size: -; d_call: -; j_call: TRBJ2-7
cdr3_aa: CASSLGLAGLYEQYF; cdr3_nt: TGTGCCAGCAGCTTGGGACTAGCGGGACTCTACGAGCAGTACTTC; v_call: TRBV7-8; clone_size: -; d_call: TRBD2; j_call: TRBJ2-7
cdr3_aa: CASSKQEGGNQPQHF; cdr3_nt: TGTGCCAGCAGTAAACAGGAGGGAGGCAATCAGCCCCAGCATTTT; v_call: TRBV6-6; clone_size: -; d_call: -; j_call: TRBJ1-5
cdr3_aa: CASSNLRQGIGRTEAFF; cdr3_nt: TGTGCCAGCAGCAATCTCAGACAGGGAATTGGTCGCACTGAAGCTTTCTTT; v_call: TRBV5-6; clone_size: once; d_call: TRBD1; j_call: TRBJ1-1
cdr3_aa: CASSGEVASEQFF; cdr3_nt: TGTGCCAGCAGCGGAGAGGTTGCTTCTGAGCAGTTCTTC; v_call: TRBV7-2; clone_size: -; d_call: -; j_call: TRBJ2-1
cdr3_aa: CATSDRHLNTEAFF; cdr3_nt: TGTGCCACCAGCGATCGACACTTGAACACTGAAGCTTTCTTT; v_call: TRBV15; clone_size: -; d_call: -; j_call: TRBJ1-1